These T cell receptor beta chains were read from a single sample in a study of T-cell reconstitution after alpha-beta-depleted transplantation in children. TCRdb processed the PCR reads anew with MiXCR; each CDR3 protein has one entry. The profile shows 250,000 to 400,000 distinct CDR3 sequences, approximately 23% of them singletons. This sample comprised PBMCs, mostly from graft donor cells, obtained 180 days after TCRalphabeta/CD19-depleted stem cell transplant. The receptors here all came from a male patient younger than 18 who had a stem cell transplant for acute lymphoblastic leukemia, so the T cells may come from the graft donor. The CDR3 runs from the conserved cysteine through the conserved F or W. The D gene is left open where the match is weak. Only some rows state a clone size, as once, few, many or a class for expanded clones.

-,TRBD2,TRBV11-1,TRBJ2-1,CASSLALFSGEQFF,TGTGCCAGCAGCTTAGCCCTCTTTAGCGGGGAGCAGTTCTTC
-,TRBD1,TRBV4-1,TRBJ1-1,CASSRTGEAFF,TGCGCCAGCAGCCGGACAGGGGAAGCTTTCTTT
-,-,TRBV27,TRBJ2-2,CASKDYLYANTGELFF,TGTGCCAGCAAGGACTATCTCTACGCGAACACCGGGGAGCTGTTTTTT
few,TRBD1,TRBV9,TRBJ1-1,CASSVRGQGSNTEAFF,TGTGCCAGCAGCGTTCGGGGACAGGGTTCGAACACTGAAGCTTTCTTT
many,-,TRBV12-3/TRBV12-4,TRBJ2-3,CASSFEGRTDTQYF,TGTGCCAGCAGTTTCGAAGGGCGCACAGATACGCAGTATTTT
few,TRBD1,TRBV5-1,TRBJ1-2,CASRRGTGRVDPHYGYTF,TGCGCCAGCCGGAGGGGGACAGGGCGTGTAGATCCCCACTATGGCTACACCTTC
few,-,TRBV7-6,TRBJ1-6,CASSLVGSGNSPLHF,TGTGCCAGCAGCTTAGTGGGGTCGGGCAACTCACCCCTCCACTTT
-,TRBD2,TRBV20-1,TRBJ2-3,CSADQGGSTDTQYF,TGCAGTGCCGATCAGGGAGGGAGCACAGATACGCAGTATTTT
many,-,TRBV5-1,TRBJ2-7,CASSLRAYEQYF,TGCGCCAGCAGCTTGAGGGCCTACGAGCAGTACTTC
few,-,TRBV25-1,TRBJ2-7,CASCPYFTGEQYF,TGTGCCAGCTGCCCGTACTTTACGGGCGAGCAGTACTTC
few,TRBD1,TRBV5-1,TRBJ2-7,CASSRDRFYEQYF,TGCGCCAGCAGCCGGGACAGATTCTACGAGCAGTACTTC
-,TRBD1,TRBV20-1,TRBJ2-7,CSASHPGTGGIEQYF,TGCAGTGCTAGCCACCCCGGGACAGGGGGGATCGAGCAGTACTTC
few,TRBD2,TRBV25-1,TRBJ2-1,CASSALLAAYNEQFF,TGTGCCAGCAGTGCCCTACTAGCGGCCTACAATGAGCAGTTCTTC
few,-,TRBV3-1,TRBJ2-6,CASSPAPRSAGANVLTF,TGTGCCAGCAGCCCAGCCCCCCGGAGCGCTGGGGCCAACGTCCTGACTTTC
few,-,TRBV5-1,TRBJ2-1,CASSLYEGRASWDEQFF,TGCGCCAGCAGCTTGTACGAGGGCCGAGCTTCGTGGGATGAGCAGTTCTTC
-,TRBD2,TRBV20-1,TRBJ2-1,CSAPTSGSYNEQFF,TGCAGTGCTCCGACTAGCGGGTCCTACAATGAGCAGTTCTTC
few,-,TRBV29-1,TRBJ2-7,CSVEYPTDYEQYF,TGCAGCGTTGAATATCCGACAGATTACGAGCAGTACTTC
-,TRBD2,TRBV4-1,TRBJ2-4,CASSHPARLANKNIQYF,TGCGCCAGCAGCCACCCGGCTAGACTAGCGAACAAAAACATTCAGTACTTC
-,TRBD2,TRBV28,TRBJ2-7,CASSLSRRTSIYEQYF,TGTGCCAGCAGTTTATCGCGCCGGACTAGCATCTACGAGCAGTACTTC
few,-,TRBV5-1,TRBJ1-4,CASSETATNEKLFF,TGCGCCAGCAGTGAGACTGCAACTAATGAAAAACTGTTTTTT
few,-,TRBV6-1,TRBJ2-3,CASSRGPGQWGTQYF,TGTGCCAGCAGCCGTGGACCCGGCCAGTGGGGTACGCAGTATTTT
-,-,TRBV5-1,TRBJ2-5,CASSLGGIQETQYF,TGCGCCAGCAGCTTGGGGGGCATACAAGAGACCCAGTACTTC
few,TRBD1,TRBV5-1,TRBJ1-1,CASSLQGARTEAFF,TGCGCCAGCAGCTTGCAGGGGGCGCGTACTGAAGCTTTCTTT
few,-,TRBV4-2,TRBJ2-5,CASSQDLGAGIPYQETQYF,TGTGCCAGCAGCCAAGATTTAGGGGCAGGAATCCCGTACCAAGAGACCCAGTACTTC
few,TRBD2,TRBV4-2,TRBJ2-5,CASSGGTSQTQYF,TGTGCCAGCAGCGGCGGGACTAGCCAGACCCAGTACTTC
-,-,TRBV20-1,TRBJ2-7,CSANQGAYEQYF,TGCAGTGCTAACCAGGGAGCCTACGAGCAGTACTTC
-,TRBD1,TRBV5-1,TRBJ1-2,CASSSGQDYGYTF,TGCGCCAGCAGCTCAGGACAGGACTATGGCTACACCTTC
-,TRBD2,TRBV9,TRBJ2-5,CASSVVTSGSRETEYF,TGTGCCAGCAGCGTAGTTACTAGCGGGAGCCGAGAGACCGAGTACTTC
few,TRBD2,TRBV20-1,TRBJ2-3,CSAGLAATSTDTQYF,TGCAGTGCAGGACTAGCTGCCACTAGCACAGATACGCAGTATTTT
-,-,TRBV27,TRBJ2-7,CASSASQQGHEQYF,TGTGCCAGCAGCGCGTCCCAACAGGGCCACGAGCAGTACTTC
once,TRBD2,TRBV7-9,TRBJ2-5,CAGSSGLAGGGETQYF,TGTGCCGGCAGCTCCGGACTAGCGGGAGGGGGAGAGACCCAGTACTTC
-,-,TRBV6-2/TRBV6-3,TRBJ2-2,CASSYGAAGELFF,TGTGCCAGCAGTTACGGGGCTGCCGGGGAGCTGTTTTTT
-,TRBD1,TRBV9,TRBJ1-1,CASSVGPRGPEAFF,TGTGCCAGCAGCGTAGGGCCCAGGGGGCCCGAGGCTTTCTTT
-,-,TRBV12-3/TRBV12-4,TRBJ2-3,CASSEGLYTDTQYF,TGTGCCAGCAGTGAAGGGCTGTACACAGATACGCAGTATTTT
-,-,TRBV12-3/TRBV12-4,TRBJ1-1,CASSLAGGSWNTEAFF,TGTGCCAGCAGTTTAGCGGGTGGCAGTTGGAACACTGAAGCTTTCTTT
-,TRBD2,TRBV6-4,TRBJ2-1,CASSDPASGRDEQFF,TGTGCCAGCAGTGATCCGGCTAGCGGGCGGGATGAGCAGTTCTTC
few,-,TRBV18,TRBJ1-2,CASSPQGEGGYTF,TGTGCCAGCTCACCACAGGGAGAAGGGGGCTACACCTTC
-,TRBD2,TRBV3-1,TRBJ2-5,CASSQGGGPQETQYF,TGTGCCAGCAGCCAAGGCGGGGGGCCTCAAGAGACCCAGTACTTC
-,-,TRBV5-1,TRBJ1-4,CASSLGGTAGEKLFF,TGCGCCAGCAGCTTGGGGGGCACTGCTGGAGAAAAACTGTTTTTT
few,TRBD2,TRBV6-5,TRBJ2-7,CASSSPSREGYEQYF,TGTGCCAGCAGTTCCCCCTCACGGGAGGGCTACGAGCAGTACTTC
-,TRBD1,TRBV13,TRBJ2-7,CASSFGTGAGYEQYF,TGTGCCAGCAGCTTTGGGACAGGAGCGGGTTACGAGCAGTACTTC
few,TRBD1,TRBV7-2,TRBJ2-7,CASRRDRGMRYEQYF,TGTGCCAGCAGAAGGGACAGGGGGATGCGGTACGAGCAGTACTTC
-,-,TRBV5-8,TRBJ2-1,CASSLDTSSYNEQFF,TGTGCCAGCAGCTTGGATACGAGCTCCTACAATGAGCAGTTCTTC
-,TRBD1,TRBV4-1,TRBJ2-7,CASSQHRQGAYEQYF,TGCGCCAGCAGCCAACATAGACAGGGGGCGTACGAGCAGTACTTC
few,-,TRBV25-1,TRBJ1-4,CASSEGVTGFNEKLFF,TGTGCCAGCAGTGAAGGTGTCACAGGGTTTAATGAAAAACTGTTTTTT
-,TRBD2,TRBV10-1,TRBJ2-1,CASSEPGLAGANEQFF,TGCGCCAGCAGTGAGCCCGGACTAGCGGGTGCCAATGAGCAGTTCTTC
-,TRBD2,TRBV10-3,TRBJ2-7,CAISEWSGSLYEQYF,TGTGCCATCAGTGAGTGGAGCGGGAGCCTTTACGAGCAGTACTTC
many,-,TRBV29-1,TRBJ2-1,CSVEWGNEQFF,TGCAGCGTTGAGTGGGGTAATGAGCAGTTCTTC
few,-,TRBV18,TRBJ2-5,CASSILPGVTQYF,TGTGCCAGCTCAATCCTGCCGGGGGTGACCCAGTACTTC
-,-,TRBV7-2,TRBJ2-3,CASSLVRLGDTQYF,TGTGCCAGCAGCTTAGTTCGTTTGGGGGATACGCAGTATTTT
-,-,TRBV5-1,TRBJ2-7,CTSSLVSRDEQYF,TGCACCAGCAGCTTGGTTTCCAGGGACGAGCAGTACTTC
-,-,TRBV7-7,TRBJ2-2,CATPGGGPTGELFF,TGTGCCACCCCAGGCGGAGGGCCGACCGGGGAGCTGTTTTTT
few,-,TRBV7-6,TRBJ2-7,CASSPTRRISYEQYF,TGTGCCAGCAGCCCCACTCGCCGGATATCCTACGAGCAGTACTTC